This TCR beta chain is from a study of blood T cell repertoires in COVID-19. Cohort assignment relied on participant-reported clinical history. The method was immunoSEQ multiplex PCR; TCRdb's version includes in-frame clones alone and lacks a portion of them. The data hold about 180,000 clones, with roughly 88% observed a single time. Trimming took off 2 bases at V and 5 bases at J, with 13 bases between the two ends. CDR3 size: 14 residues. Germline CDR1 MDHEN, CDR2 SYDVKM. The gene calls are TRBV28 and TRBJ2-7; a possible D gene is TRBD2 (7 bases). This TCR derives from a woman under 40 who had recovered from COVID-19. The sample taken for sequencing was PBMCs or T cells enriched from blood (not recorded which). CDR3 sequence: CASSLGGGLDEQYF. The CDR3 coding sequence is TGTGCCAGCAGTTTAGGGGGGGGCCTCGACGAGCAGTACTTC.